This entry features one TCR beta chain sequence. CDR1 is GTSNPN, CDR2 SVGIG, per germline (reference sequence). Between the trimmed V and J ends, which lost 2 bases and 2 bases, there was a span of 19 bases. This CDR3 spans 16 amino acids. This record belongs to a study of blood T cell repertoires in COVID-19. Study at large: Italy, Spain and the United States were the sources of the convalescent and acute COVID-19 samples.

In the authors' workflow: The authors estimated nucleated cell counts from reference gene primer amplification. Using immunoSEQ multiplex PCR, the repertoire was profiled, and TCRdb retains in-frame clones only, with some absent. V, J and clone size reflect that table, while D and trimming were determined from the DNA. The profile covers around 35,000 clones, with 89% appearing a single time and roughly 6% taken by the ten largest. This TCR was recovered from a human donor in a cohort sampled during active COVID-19. V usage is TRBV30 and J usage is TRBJ2-7; D is possibly TRBD2 (5 bases). The source material was peripheral blood. Here the CDR3 reads CAWSPTRTGSPYEQYF. The CDR3 DNA reads as TGTGCCTGGAGTCCGACACGGACGGGGAGTCCCTACGAGCAGTACTTC.